Listed here are 8 T cell receptor beta chains from one sample, sequenced in a study of T cells in localized non-small cell lung cancer. Produced via immunoSEQ multiplex PCR; TCRdb's table is partial and in-frame only. The sample lists about 54,000 clones, approximately 83% occurring once. This sample comprised peripheral blood, obtained before any cancer treatment. These receptors all come from a female donor older than 55 with stage II squamous cell lung carcinoma.

The sample holds one count of this clone. The chain has TRBV7-8 and TRBJ1-5; 9 bases are shared with TRBD1. The CDR3 contains 17 residues. With V trimmed by 1 base and J by 6 bases, 10 bases remained unmatched. Per the germline V gene, CDR1 is SGHVS and CDR2 is FQNEAQ. The CDR3: CASSLETRRDRVQPQHF. CDR3 sequence (DNA): TGTGCCAGCAGCTTAGAAACAAGGCGGGACAGGGTTCAGCCCCAGCATTTT.

V is TRBV5-1 and J is TRBJ1-4, with D tentatively TRBD1 (5 bases). V lost 0 bases to trimming and J lost 5 bases, with 14 bases between them. Germline assignment: CDR1 SGHRS and CDR2 YFSETQ. This CDR3 comprises 16 residues. The CDR3 here is CASSLGGGTTNEKLFF. DNA for the CDR3: TGCGCCAGCAGCTTGGGAGGTGGGACTACGAATGAAAAACTGTTTTTT. Using reference TRBV5-1 and TRBJ1-4 for the parts outside the CDR3, the full variable domain is KAGVTQTPRYLIKTRGQQVTLSCSPISGHRSVSWYQQTPGQGLQFLFEYFSETQRNKGNFPGRFSGRQFSNSRSEMNVSTLELGDSALYLCASSLGGGTTNEKLFFGSGTQLSVL.

The CDR3 loop reads CASSVQGFYEQYF. CDR3 DNA sequence: TGTGCCAGCAGCGTGCAGGGCTTCTACGAGCAGTACTTC. The chain links TRBV7-2 to TRBJ2-7; D may be TRBD1 (5 bases). There are 13 residues in the CDR3. The V end lost 5 bases, the J end lost 3 bases, and 11 bases lay between the germline ends. The germline CDR1 and CDR2 sequences are SGHTA and FQGNSA. Filled out from reference TRBV7-2 and TRBJ2-7, the complete variable domain reads GAGVSQSPSNKVTEKGKDVELRCDPISGHTALYWYRQSLGQGLEFLIYFQGNSAPDKSGLPSDRFSAERTGGSVSTLTIQRTQQEDSAVYLCASSVQGFYEQYFGPGTRLTVT.

The V gene is TRBV7-9, the J gene TRBJ1-2; D is unclear. This CDR3 has 12 amino acids. V dropped 11 bases and J dropped 0 bases, with 10 bases sitting between them. In germline, CDR1 is SEHNR, CDR2 FQNEAQ (reference sequence). The CDR3 nucleotides read TGTGCCTTAGAGGTGGCTAACTATGGCTACACCTTC. Protein sequence: CALEVANYGYTF.

The V call is TRBV6-5, the J call TRBJ2-3, with D tentatively TRBD1 (6 bases). The CDR3 has 16 amino acids. Per the germline V gene, CDR1 is MNHEY and CDR2 is SVGAGI. V was cut by 0 bases and J by 4 bases, with 14 bases left in between. CDR3 residues: CASSYSNQGKADTQYF. CDR3 in DNA: TGTGCCAGCAGTTACTCGAATCAGGGGAAGGCAGATACGCAGTATTTT.

V gene TRBV11-2 combines with J gene TRBJ2-3; 8 nucleotides line up with TRBD2. Per germline, CDR1 SGHAT and CDR2 FQNNGV. The CDR3 length is 16 residues. The trim removed 5 bases at V and 2 bases at J, leaving 9 bases unmatched. CDR3 in DNA: TGTGCCAGCAGCGGGGGGCTAGCGGGCATCACAGATACGCAGTATTTT. This sequence encodes CASSGGLAGITDTQYF.

In its sample, this clone was seen once. The J gene is TRBJ1-1, the V gene TRBV27; the D gene is possibly TRBD1 (6 bases). The V gene's germline CDR1 is MNHEY and CDR2 SMNVEV (reference sequence). V dropped 7 bases and J dropped 2 bases, with 17 bases sitting between them. This CDR3 region has 15 residues. The CDR3 protein is CASNPLTGANTEAFF. CDR3 DNA: TGTGCCAGCAACCCTCTGACAGGAGCTAACACTGAAGCTTTCTTT.

The rearrangement links TRBV5-1 to TRBJ2-5, with TRBD1 matching over 10 bases. This CDR3 region has 15 residues. In germline, CDR1 is SGHRS, CDR2 YFSETQ. With 4 bases clipped from V and 2 bases from J, the junction kept 5 bases outside the gene matches. CDR3 region: CASSPWDRGQETQYF. The CDR3 bases are TGCGCCAGCAGCCCCTGGGACAGGGGACAAGAGACCCAGTACTTC.